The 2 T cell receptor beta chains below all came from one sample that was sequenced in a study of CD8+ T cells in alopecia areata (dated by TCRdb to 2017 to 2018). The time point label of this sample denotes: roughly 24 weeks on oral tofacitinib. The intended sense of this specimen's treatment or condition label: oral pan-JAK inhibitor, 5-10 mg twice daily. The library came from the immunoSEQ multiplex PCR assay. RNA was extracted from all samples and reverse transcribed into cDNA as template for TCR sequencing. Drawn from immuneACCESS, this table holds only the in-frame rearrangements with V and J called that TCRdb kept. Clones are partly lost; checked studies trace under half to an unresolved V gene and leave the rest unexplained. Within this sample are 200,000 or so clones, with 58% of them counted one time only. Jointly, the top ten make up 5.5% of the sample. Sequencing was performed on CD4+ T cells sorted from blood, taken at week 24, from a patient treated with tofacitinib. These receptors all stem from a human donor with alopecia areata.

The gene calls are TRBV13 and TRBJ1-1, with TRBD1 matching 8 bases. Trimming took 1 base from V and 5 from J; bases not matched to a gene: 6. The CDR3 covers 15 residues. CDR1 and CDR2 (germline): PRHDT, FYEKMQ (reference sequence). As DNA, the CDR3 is TGTGCCAGCAGCTTAGATCAGGGGGCCGGGACTGAAGCTTTCTTT. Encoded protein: CASSLDQGAGTEAFF.

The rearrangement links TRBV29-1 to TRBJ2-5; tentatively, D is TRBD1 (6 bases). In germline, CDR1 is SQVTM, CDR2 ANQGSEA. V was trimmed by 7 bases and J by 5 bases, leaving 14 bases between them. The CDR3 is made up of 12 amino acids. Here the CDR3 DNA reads TGCAGCGGAGCAGGGGAACAGGAGACCCAGTACTTC. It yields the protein CSGAGEQETQYF.